The 25 T cell receptor beta chains given below trace back to one sample, sequenced in a study of T cell responses to AZD1222 COVID-19 vaccine. Clones were sequenced by immunoSEQ multiplex PCR, and TCRdb holds only the in-frame ones, with some missing. The table has some 120,000 clones, roughly 87% seen once; the top ten hold 6% to 8%. The sequencing here drew on peripheral blood, taken on day 0 of AZD1222 vaccination. The receptor source for this set is an adult in good health.

The CDR3 loop reads CASRLAGDRSSTDTQYF. For the CDR3, the DNA is TGTGCCAGTAGGCTAGCGGGGGACCGTTCTAGCACAGATACGCAGTATTTT. The chain employs TRBV19 and TRBJ2-3; 10 bases are a match to TRBD2. The germline V gene has CDR1 LNHDA and CDR2 SQIVND (reference sequence). The CDR3 runs to 17 residues. Unmatched junction bases numbered 9, after V lost 6 bases and J lost 0 bases.

The rearrangement joins TRBV5-1 to TRBJ1-5; unclear D gene. Trimming stripped 0 bases from V and 1 base from J, with 14 bases between. Germline CDR1 and CDR2: SGHRS and YFSETQ. The CDR3 has 17 amino acids. CDR3 region: CASSLDAGRGSNQPQHF. CDR3 DNA: TGCGCCAGCAGCTTGGATGCTGGGCGAGGGAGCAATCAGCCCCAGCATTTT.

In its sample, this clone was seen once. V usage is TRBV11-1 and J usage is TRBJ2-3; TRBD2 matches 7 bases. J gave up 4 bases and V 3 bases, and 7 bases lay outside the gene matches. CDR3 size: 15 residues. CDR1 is SGHAT and CDR2 is FQDESV in the germline V gene (reference sequence). The CDR3 nucleotides are TGTGCCAGCAGCTTCGGGGGAGGGCCGGCAGATACGCAGTATTTT. Amino acids: CASSFGGGPADTQYF.

This clone was counted once. V gene TRBV5-1 combines with J gene TRBJ1-4; 7 nucleotides match TRBD1. From germline, CDR1 is SGHRS and CDR2 YFSETQ. With 4 bases clipped from V and 5 bases from J, the junction kept 5 bases outside the gene matches. The CDR3 runs to 14 residues. This CDR3 reads CASSPRGGNEKLFF. CDR3 sequence (DNA): TGCGCCAGCAGCCCCAGGGGGGGAAATGAAAAACTGTTTTTT.

The rearrangement joins TRBV19 to TRBJ1-6; possible D gene TRBD1, 5 bases. CDR3 length: 15 residues. Trimming pared 6 bases from V and 6 bases from J, leaving 15 bases between. The germline V gene encodes CDR1 LNHDA and CDR2 SQIVND (reference sequence). CDR3 bases: TGTGCCAGTAGCGGGGCCTGGGGTGGTAATTCACCCCTCCACTTT. This codes for CASSGAWGGNSPLHF.

The chain recombines TRBV4-1 with TRBJ2-2; D remains unclear. The CDR3 totals 12 residues. Germline CDR1 MGHRA, CDR2 YSYEKL. V was trimmed by 6 bases and J by 3 bases, leaving 5 bases between them. CDR3 in DNA: TGCGCCAGCAGAGGTGACACCGGGGAGCTGTTTTTT. As protein: CASRGDTGELFF.

The chain couples TRBV30 to TRBJ1-6, with D tentatively TRBD1 (5 bases). The germline V gene has CDR1 GTSNPN and CDR2 SVGIG (reference sequence). CDR3 size: 13 residues. With 6 bases removed from V and 9 bases from J, the gap between germline ends came to 15 bases. This CDR3 is CACCGGLSSPLHF. For the CDR3, the DNA is TGTGCCTGTTGTGGGGGATTGAGTTCACCCCTCCACTTT.

The rearrangement joins TRBV19 to TRBJ1-2; 7 bases fit TRBD1. J was trimmed by 9 bases and V by 7 bases; bases with no gene match: 14. From germline, CDR1 is LNHDA and CDR2 SQIVND (reference sequence). The CDR3 runs to 14 residues. CDR3 loop: CASNPRVGGHSYTF. DNA for the CDR3: TGTGCCAGTAACCCCCGAGTAGGGGGCCATAGCTACACCTTC. Variable domain in full (rest from reference TRBV19 and TRBJ1-2): DGGITQSPKYLFRKEGQNVTLSCEQNLNHDAMYWYRQDPGQGLRLIYYSQIVNDFQKGDIAEGYSVSREKKESFPLTVTSAQKNPTAFYLCASNPRVGGHSYTFGSGTRLTVV.

This clone appeared a few times. V gene TRBV5-6 combines with J gene TRBJ1-1; no definite D call. Trimming pared 4 bases from V and 4 bases from J, leaving 17 bases between. The V gene's germline CDR1 is SGHDT and CDR2 YYEEEE. This CDR3 is 15 amino acids long. CDR3 loop: CASSALGRRSTEAFF. CDR3 DNA: TGTGCCAGCAGCGCGCTAGGGAGGAGAAGCACTGAAGCTTTCTTT.

This clone has only one observation. The DNA of the CDR3 is TGTGCCACCAGTGACGACAGGGTAGGAGAGACCCAGTACTTC. Translating gives CATSDDRVGETQYF. The chain uses TRBV24-1 and TRBJ2-5; 7 nucleotides agree with TRBD1. The CDR3 is made up of 14 amino acids. J lost 4 bases, V lost 4 bases, and 5 bases had no gene match. The V gene's germline CDR1 is KGHDR and CDR2 SFDVKD.

The chain employs TRBV11-2 and TRBJ2-4; unclear D gene. The CDR3 loop spans 16 amino acids. Germline V gene sequence: CDR1 SGHAT, CDR2 FQNNGV. The V and J ends lost 3 bases and 1 base respectively, with 13 bases between them. This CDR3 reads CASSLALARAKNIQYF. CDR3 sequence (DNA): TGTGCCAGCAGCTTGGCGCTGGCGAGGGCCAAAAACATTCAGTACTTC.

This rearrangement joins TRBV28 to TRBJ1-1, with 10 bases lining up with TRBD1. CDR1 MDHEN and CDR2 SYDVKM come from the germline V gene. V was pared by 5 bases and J by 0 bases, with 6 bases of the junction left unmatched. This CDR3 region has 16 residues. CDR3 residues: CASSPDRGLMNTEAFF. The CDR3 DNA is TGTGCCAGCAGTCCCGACAGGGGGCTCATGAACACTGAAGCTTTCTTT.

The chain employs TRBV3-1 (or the pseudogene TRBV3-2) and TRBJ2-7; D uncertain. Germline CDR1 reads LGHDT; CDR2 reads YNNKEL (reference sequence). The CDR3 has 15 amino acids. The germline V and J ends were trimmed by 0 bases and 2 bases, with 11 bases remaining between them. CDR3 amino acids: CASSQDSSLAYEQYF. DNA for the CDR3: TGTGCCAGCAGCCAAGACTCATCTCTAGCCTACGAGCAGTACTTC.

The chain combines TRBV24-1 with TRBJ2-2, with D perhaps matching TRBD2 (5 bases). This CDR3 contains 13 residues. Germline V lookup: CDR1 KGHDR, CDR2 SFDVKD. V lost 4 bases and J 15 bases, leaving 17 bases between the germline ends. CDR3 sequence (DNA): TGTGCCACCAGTGAGACTACAACACTCCGGGTGTTTTTT. Translated, it gives CATSETTTLRVFF.

The J gene is TRBJ1-4, the V gene TRBV5-4, with TRBD1 matching 7 bases. Germline values: CDR1 SGHNT, CDR2 YYREEE (reference sequence). With 4 bases clipped from V and 10 bases from J, the junction kept 10 bases outside the gene matches. This CDR3 has 14 residues. The CDR3 DNA is TGTGCCAGCAGCCTACCGGGGACAGAGGGAAAACTGTTTTTT. Translating gives CASSLPGTEGKLFF.

This chain joins TRBV28 and TRBJ1-5, with a tentative D call TRBD1 (5 bases). This CDR3 region has 15 residues. Germline lookup yields CDR1 MDHEN and CDR2 SYDVKM. Trimming removed 2 bases at V and 5 bases at J, with 13 bases between. CDR3 loop: CASSLRFGGYQPQHF. Written as DNA, the CDR3 is TGTGCCAGCAGTTTAAGGTTCGGGGGATATCAGCCCCAGCATTTT.

The rearrangement links TRBV2 to TRBJ1-4, with 8 bases matching TRBD1. CDR1 and CDR2 (germline): SNHLY, FYNNEI. The CDR3 has 16 amino acids. Unmatched junction bases numbered 12, after V lost 5 bases and J lost 7 bases. The CDR3 coding sequence is TGTGCCAGCAGTTATCCCCAGGGGGCGCCGGGTGAAAAACTGTTTTTT. Translating it yields CASSYPQGAPGEKLFF.

The chain uses TRBV5-1 and TRBJ2-1; 11 bases are shared with TRBD2. With 0 bases clipped from V and 0 bases from J, the junction kept 11 bases outside the gene matches. The length of the CDR3 is 20 residues. Germline CDR1 reads SGHRS; CDR2 reads YFSETQ. The CDR3 sequence: CASSLAWLAGGLGSYNEQFF. DNA of the CDR3: TGCGCCAGCAGCTTGGCCTGGCTAGCGGGGGGACTAGGCTCCTACAATGAGCAGTTCTTC.

The chain employs TRBV30 and TRBJ1-5; maybe TRBD1 (6 bases). Looked up from germline, CDR1 is GTSNPN and CDR2 is SVGIG (reference sequence). The V end was cut by 7 bases, the J end by 6 bases, with 22 bases between. There are 15 residues in the CDR3. The CDR3 DNA follows: TGTGCCTTCAAGACGGGATCAGGGGATAGTCAGCCCCAGCATTTT. Translation gives CAFKTGSGDSQPQHF.

The chain combines TRBV6-5 with TRBJ1-3; D is unclear. The CDR3 is made up of 16 amino acids. CDR1 and CDR2 (germline): MNHEY, SVGAGI. Trimming removed 2 bases at V and 3 bases at J, with 14 bases between. This CDR3 reads CASSYTPLGFGNTIYF. CDR3 nucleotides: TGTGCCAGCAGTTACACGCCTCTGGGTTTTGGAAACACCATATATTTT.

The V call is TRBV27, the J call TRBJ1-4, with D unresolved. This CDR3 contains 15 residues. Between the trimmed V and J ends, which lost 4 bases and 1 base, there was a span of 10 bases. The germline gives CDR1 MNHEY, CDR2 SMNVEV (reference sequence). CDR3 coding DNA: TGTGCCAGCAGTTGGGCCCGTGGAACTAATGAAAAACTGTTTTTT. This gives the protein CASSWARGTNEKLFF. The variable domain in full, completed from reference TRBV27 and TRBJ1-4, reads EAQVTQNPRYLITVTGKKLTVTCSQNMNHEYMSWYRQDPGLGLRQIYYSMNVEVTDKGDVPEGYKVSRKEKRNFPLILESPSPNQTSLYFCASSWARGTNEKLFFGSGTQLSVL.

The V call is TRBV30, the J call TRBJ2-2, with 10 bases matching TRBD1. The CDR3 has 12 residues. Per the germline V gene, CDR1 is GTSNPN and CDR2 is SVGIG (reference sequence). V was pared by 5 bases and J by 6 bases, with 0 bases of the junction left unmatched. In DNA form, the CDR3 reads TGTGCCTGGGGGACAGGGGCCGGGGAGCTGTTTTTT. Its protein is CAWGTGAGELFF.

This clone appeared a few times. This rearrangement joins TRBV5-1 to TRBJ1-1, with a weak D call TRBD1 (5 bases). CDR3 length: 15 residues. Germline CDR1 and CDR2: SGHRS and YFSETQ. The V and J ends lost 1 base and 2 bases respectively, with 12 bases between them. For the CDR3, the DNA is TGCGCCAGCAGCTTGAGGGCGGGGGAAAACACTGAAGCTTTCTTT. Translation: CASSLRAGENTEAFF. The variable domain in full, completed from reference TRBV5-1 and TRBJ1-1, reads KAGVTQTPRYLIKTRGQQVTLSCSPISGHRSVSWYQQTPGQGLQFLFEYFSETQRNKGNFPGRFSGRQFSNSRSEMNVSTLELGDSALYLCASSLRAGENTEAFFGQGTRLTVV.

CDR3 region: CATEGDNQPQHF. The DNA of the CDR3 is TGTGCCACAGAGGGAGATAATCAGCCCCAGCATTTT. This chain uses TRBV15 with TRBJ1-5; D gene uncertain. Germline values: CDR1 LNHNV, CDR2 YYDKDF (reference sequence). This CDR3 is 12 amino acids long. Trimming removed 9 bases at V and 4 bases at J, with 10 bases between. Variable domain in full (rest from reference TRBV15 and TRBJ1-5): DAMVIQNPRYQVTQFGKPVTLSCSQTLNHNVMYWYQQKSSQAPKLLFHYYDKDFNNEADTPDNFQSRRPNTSFCFLDIRSPGLGDTAMYLCATEGDNQPQHFGDGTRLSIL.

Only a few counts were recorded for this clone. The chain couples TRBV11-3 to TRBJ2-5, with a weak D call TRBD2 (5 bases). The CDR3 is 15 amino acids. The germline V and J ends were trimmed by 0 bases and 4 bases, with 12 bases remaining between them. CDR1 is SGHNT, CDR2 YENEEA, per germline. CDR3 bases: TGTGCCAGCAGCTTAGAGGGTCTAGCCGGAGAGACCCAGTACTTC. This sequence encodes CASSLEGLAGETQYF.